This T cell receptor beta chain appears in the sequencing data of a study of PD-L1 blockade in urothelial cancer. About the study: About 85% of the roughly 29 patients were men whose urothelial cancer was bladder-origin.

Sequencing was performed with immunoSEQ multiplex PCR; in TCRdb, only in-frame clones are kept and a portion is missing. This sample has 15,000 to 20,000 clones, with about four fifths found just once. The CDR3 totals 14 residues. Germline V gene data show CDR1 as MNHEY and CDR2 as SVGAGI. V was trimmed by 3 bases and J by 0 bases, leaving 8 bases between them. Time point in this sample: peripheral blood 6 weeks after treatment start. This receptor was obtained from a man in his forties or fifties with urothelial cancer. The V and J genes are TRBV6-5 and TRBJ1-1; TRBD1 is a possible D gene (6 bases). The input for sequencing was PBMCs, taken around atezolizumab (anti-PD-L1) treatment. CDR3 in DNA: TGTGCCAGCAGTTATGAGGGGGTGAACACTGAAGCTTTCTTT. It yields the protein CASSYEGVNTEAFF.